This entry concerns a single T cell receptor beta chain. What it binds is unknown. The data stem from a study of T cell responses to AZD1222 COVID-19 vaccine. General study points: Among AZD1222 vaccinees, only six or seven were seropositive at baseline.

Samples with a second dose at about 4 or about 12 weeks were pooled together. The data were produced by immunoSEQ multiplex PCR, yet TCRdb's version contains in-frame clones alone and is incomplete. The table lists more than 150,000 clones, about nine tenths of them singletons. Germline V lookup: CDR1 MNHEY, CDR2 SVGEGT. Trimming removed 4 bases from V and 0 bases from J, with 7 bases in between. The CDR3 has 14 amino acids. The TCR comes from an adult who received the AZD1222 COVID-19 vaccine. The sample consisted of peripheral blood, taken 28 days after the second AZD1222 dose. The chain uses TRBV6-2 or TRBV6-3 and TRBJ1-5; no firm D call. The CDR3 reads CASSFSNSNQPQHF. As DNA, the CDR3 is TGTGCCAGCAGTTTCTCGAATAGCAATCAGCCCCAGCATTTT.